Following are 10 T cell receptor beta chains from one sample sequenced in a study of cytomegalovirus exposure and HLA in healthy donors. The PCR ran on 60 Vbeta and 13 Jbeta primers. Method: immunoSEQ multiplex PCR; TCRdb's copy keeps in-frame clones and lacks some. The sample data list more than 200,000 clones. What was sequenced was PBMCs. The receptors here all came from a woman in her twenties or thirties in good health and CMV-seropositive.

The chain carries TRBV11-3 and TRBJ1-1; 11 nucleotides line up with TRBD1. Germline CDR1 SGHNT, CDR2 YENEEA. The CDR3 sequence is 15 residues long. V lost 5 bases and J lost 4; bases outside the gene matches: 6. The CDR3 here is CASSLGTGGGTEAFF. The CDR3 DNA reads as TGTGCCAGCAGCCTTGGGACAGGGGGTGGCACTGAAGCTTTCTTT.

The CDR3 DNA reads as TGTGCCAGCACTCTTAGGGGGGGGCATGAGCAGTTCTTC. Amino acid sequence: CASTLRGGHEQFF. The V call is TRBV6-1, the J call TRBJ2-1, with a tentative D call TRBD2 (7 bases). Germline lookup yields CDR1 MNHNS and CDR2 SASEGT. The CDR3 runs 13 residues. V lost 7 bases and J 8 bases, leaving 15 bases between the germline ends.

V usage is TRBV7-9 and J usage is TRBJ1-2; D gene uncertain. The CDR3 covers 14 residues. The germline V gene has CDR1 SEHNR and CDR2 FQNEAQ (reference sequence). V shed 7 bases and J shed 4 bases, with 16 bases lying between them. CDR3 region: CASIPPRYPYGYTF. The CDR3 DNA reads as TGTGCCAGCATTCCCCCGCGCTACCCCTATGGCTACACCTTC.

This chain links TRBV29-1 with TRBJ1-2; TRBD1 matches 10 bases. The V and J ends lost 4 bases and 4 bases, in that order; junction bases with no gene match: 6. The CDR3 sequence is 14 residues long. The germline V gene has CDR1 SQVTM and CDR2 ANQGSEA. CDR3 amino acids: CSVADRGLLYGYTF. CDR3 in DNA: TGCAGCGTTGCCGACAGGGGGCTTCTCTATGGCTACACCTTC.

This CDR3 reads CASSISAGGLTDTQYF. For the CDR3, the DNA is TGTGCCAGTAGTATTTCAGCGGGGGGACTCACAGATACGCAGTATTTT. The J gene is TRBJ2-3, the V gene TRBV19, with 9 positions matching TRBD2. This CDR3 spans 16 amino acids. The V segment lost 3 bases and the J segment 2 bases; nucleotides outside the gene matches: 6. Germline-derived CDR1 and CDR2 are LNHDA and SQIVND (reference sequence).

The genes are TRBV5-4 and TRBJ2-3; 7 nucleotides line up with TRBD2. Germline CDR1 reads SGHNT; CDR2 reads YYREEE (reference sequence). The junction had 14 bases not matched to a gene; V was cut back by 9 bases and J by 1 base. The CDR3 contains 16 residues. CDR3 nucleotides: TGTGCCACTACTAGGGTCGATCTAGCGGGCACAGATACGCAGTATTTT. It codes for CATTRVDLAGTDTQYF.

The chain carries TRBV28 and TRBJ2-6; unclear D gene. Trimming pared 2 bases from V and 0 bases from J, leaving 17 bases between. The CDR3 runs 19 residues. Per germline, CDR1 MDHEN and CDR2 SYDVKM. Written as DNA, the CDR3 is TGTGCCAGCAGTTTACACAGAGTTCTCCTTTCCTCTGGGGCCAACGTCCTGACTTTC. Protein product: CASSLHRVLLSSGANVLTF.

This chain joins TRBV10-1 and TRBJ2-3; D gene unclear. V dropped 3 bases and J dropped 5 bases, with 9 bases sitting between them. This CDR3 spans 13 amino acids. Germline CDR1 is WNHNN and CDR2 is SYGVQD (reference sequence). The CDR3 nucleotides read TGCGCCAGCAGTGATTTGGCTGTAGATACGCAGTATTTT. It translates to CASSDLAVDTQYF.

V usage is TRBV6-5 and J usage is TRBJ1-1, with D perhaps TRBD1 (5 bases). CDR3 length: 15 amino acids. The germline V gene encodes CDR1 MNHEY and CDR2 SVGAGI. V was clipped by 0 bases and J by 6 bases, with 14 bases between them. The CDR3 sequence: CASSYSSGVRAEAFF. The CDR3 bases are TGTGCCAGCAGTTACTCCTCGGGGGTGAGGGCTGAAGCTTTCTTT.

The chain uses TRBV15 and TRBJ2-5; D is perhaps TRBD2 (5 bases). This CDR3 spans 15 amino acids. The V gene lost 0 bases and the J gene lost 11 bases, with 19 bases spanning the gap. Per the germline V gene, CDR1 is LNHNV and CDR2 is YYDKDF (reference sequence). CDR3 in DNA: TGTGCCACCAGCAGAGATATTGGAAGAGGGCGTGAGCAGTACTTC. The encoded protein is CATSRDIGRGREQYF.